A single sample gave rise to the 23 T cell receptor beta chains below, sequenced in a study of circulating CD8 cells and anti-PD-1 response in melanoma. Four subsets defined by PD-1 and/or TIGIT were sorted from live CD3+CD8+TCRalphabeta+ cells. Using around 14 ng of total RNA, TCR libraries were made with the QIAseq Immune Repertoire TCR panel. TCRdb itself ran the reads through MiXCR, one entry per CDR3 protein. The sample holds roughly 450 distinct CDR3 sequences, roughly 7.2% seen once. Sequencing used CD8+ T cells from PBMCs, obtained at baseline or after one month of anti-PD-1 therapy (not recorded which). The receptors were sampled from a human donor with melanoma.

This clonotype is classed as medium-sized. The chain links TRBV10-3 to TRBJ1-1, with 7 bases lining up with TRBD1. V shed 10 bases and J 6 bases; nucleotides not matched to a gene: 20. Germline V gene sequence: CDR1 ENHRY, CDR2 SYGVKD. The CDR3 loop spans 16 amino acids. The CDR3 coding sequence is TGTGCCACCCGGGGGACCGATACAGGGGTGGGGGCTGAAGCTTTCTTT. This gives the protein CATRGTDTGVGAEAFF.

This CDR3 is CASSRRGSYEQYF. The CDR3 region has the DNA TGTGCCAGCAGCAGGCGGGGCTCCTACGAGCAGTACTTC. The V and J genes are TRBV5-4 and TRBJ2-7; TRBD2 might be the D (6 bases). The CDR3 runs 13 residues. Per the germline V gene, CDR1 is SGHNT and CDR2 is YYREEE (reference sequence). Trimming shortened V by 4 bases and J by 0 bases, and 8 bases separated the two germline ends.

By share, this clonotype ranks as medium-sized. The chain couples TRBV27 to TRBJ2-7; tentatively, D is TRBD1 (5 bases). Germline V gives CDR1 MNHEY, CDR2 SMNVEV (reference sequence). The length of the CDR3 is 14 residues. Trimming cost V 6 bases and J 5 bases, with 17 bases left between them. CDR3 in amino acids: CASRPTGYTHEQYF. The DNA for the CDR3 is TGTGCCAGCAGACCAACAGGATACACTCACGAGCAGTACTTC.

By share, this clonotype ranks as large. CDR3 in amino acids: CASSQRLVYQETQYF. In DNA, the CDR3 is TGTGCCAGTAGCCAAAGACTGGTGTACCAAGAGACCCAGTACTTC. This sequence joins TRBV19 and TRBJ2-5; no firm D call. Looked up from germline, CDR1 is LNHDA and CDR2 is SQIVND (reference sequence). This CDR3 has 15 residues. V was cut by 6 bases and J by 0 bases, with 14 bases left in between.

V gene TRBV19 combines with J gene TRBJ2-7, with a tentative D call TRBD2 (5 bases). The CDR3 is 14 residues long. The germline CDR1 and CDR2 sequences are LNHDA and SQIVND (reference sequence). V lost 11 bases, J lost 1 base, and 18 bases lay in between. CDR3 nucleotides: TGTGCCTGTACCCCTGACGGGGAGTCCTACGAGCAGTACTTC. This sequence encodes CACTPDGESYEQYF.

Points on this clonotype: Since no conserved phenylalanine or tryptophan closes the CDR3, a read error is the likely cause. Here the CDR3 DNA reads TGTGCCAGCAGTCACATCTCCTACGAGCAGTACCTC. Translation gives CASSHISYEQYL. The chain couples TRBV12-3 or TRBV12-4 to TRBJ2-7; D not resolved. V lost 5 bases and J lost 0, with 5 bases in between. This CDR3 region has 12 residues.

In its sample, this clonotype was seen a few times. A much larger clone differs from this one at a single base, so this may be a read error. Lacking the conserved final phenylalanine or tryptophan, this CDR3 likely reflects a read error. The rearrangement joins TRBV4-3 to TRBJ2-7; 7 positions match TRBD2. The V gene's germline CDR1 is LGHNA and CDR2 YSLEER. This CDR3 spans 15 amino acids. V trimming: 2 bases; J trimming: 3 bases; junction bases outside the gene matches: 7. The CDR3 region is CASSQTSGAIYEQYL. CDR3 coding DNA: TGCGCCAGCAGCCAAACAAGCGGGGCAATCTACGAGCAGTACCTC.

By frequency in the sample, this clonotype is large. The chain recombines TRBV10-3 with TRBJ2-1; D is unclear. The CDR3 contains 13 residues. Trimming cost V 3 bases and J 4 bases, with 7 bases left between them. CDR1 is ENHRY, CDR2 SYGVKD, per germline. The CDR3 region is CAISDQVYNEQFF. CDR3 DNA sequence: TGTGCCATCAGTGACCAGGTGTACAATGAGCAGTTCTTC.

This clonotype is termed medium-sized. The rearrangement uses TRBV5-4 and TRBJ2-1, with D uncertain. There are 13 residues in the CDR3. Trimming pared 4 bases from V and 0 bases from J, leaving 5 bases between. The germline CDR1 and CDR2 sequences are SGHNT and YYREEE (reference sequence). The CDR3 sequence is CASSLDSYNEQFF. For the CDR3, the DNA is TGTGCCAGCAGCCTAGACTCCTACAATGAGCAGTTCTTC.

By proportion, this clonotype is large. CDR3 region: CASSQRLGSLYEQYF. Here the CDR3 DNA reads TGTGCCAGCAGCCAAAGACTAGGATCCCTCTACGAGCAGTACTTC. This chain uses TRBV27 with TRBJ2-7; tentatively, D is TRBD2 (6 bases). This CDR3 spans 15 amino acids. Germline V gene sequence: CDR1 MNHEY, CDR2 SMNVEV (reference sequence). Trimming removed 6 bases from V and 3 bases from J, with 18 bases in between.

Sample share makes this clonotype large. The CDR3 DNA is TGTGCCAGCAGCGGGACAGACTATGGCTACACCTTC. As protein: CASSGTDYGYTF. J is TRBJ1-2 and V is TRBV5-4, with 7 bases lining up with TRBD1. The CDR3 is 12 residues long. Looked up from germline, CDR1 is SGHNT and CDR2 is YYREEE (reference sequence). V dropped 4 bases and J dropped 3; count of bases not matched to a gene: 0.

This clonotype is large in the sample. The chain employs TRBV19 and TRBJ2-3, with D unclear. Germline CDR1 LNHDA, CDR2 SQIVND (reference sequence). The length of the CDR3 is 16 residues. The V gene lost 4 bases and the J gene lost 0 bases, with 14 bases spanning the gap. This chain's CDR3 is CASSNDPISSTDTQYF. Here the CDR3 DNA reads TGTGCCAGTAGTAACGACCCGATCTCTAGCACAGATACGCAGTATTTT.

In its sample, this clonotype is medium-sized. The chain has TRBV19 and TRBJ2-2; 8 nucleotides agree with TRBD1. This CDR3 has 12 amino acids. V lost 10 bases, J lost 6 bases, and 4 bases stayed unmatched. Germline-derived CDR1 and CDR2 are LNHDA and SQIVND (reference sequence). CDR3 sequence: CATQTGAGELFF. The CDR3 DNA follows: TGTGCCACTCAGACAGGGGCCGGGGAGCTGTTTTTT.

By share, this clonotype ranks as medium-sized. The chain is built from TRBV5-4 and TRBJ1-2; 8 bases line up with TRBD1. CDR1 is SGHNT and CDR2 is YYREEE in the germline V gene (reference sequence). The CDR3 contains 15 residues. The J segment lost 2 bases and the V segment lost 0 bases, leaving 3 bases of the junction unmatched. CDR3 DNA sequence: TGTGCCAGCAGCTTGGTGGGACAGGCGAACTATGGCTACACCTTC. Translation: CASSLVGQANYGYTF.

By share, this clonotype ranks as large (0.1 to 1%). The rearrangement links TRBV12-3 or TRBV12-4 to TRBJ2-1; tentatively, D is TRBD1 (5 bases). The CDR3 extends over 13 amino acids. The ends were cut back, 3 bases at V and 6 bases at J, with 9 bases in the middle. CDR3 in amino acids: CASSLVTGNEQFF. The CDR3 region has the DNA TGTGCCAGCAGTTTGGTAACAGGCAATGAGCAGTTCTTC.

This clonotype is termed large. The chain couples TRBV30 to TRBJ2-7; D may match TRBD1 or TRBD2 (7 bases each). Germline V CDR1 and CDR2: GTSNPN, SVGIG (reference sequence). The CDR3 has 14 amino acids. V gave up 3 bases and J gave up 3 bases, with 15 bases separating them. The CDR3 DNA reads as TGTGCCTGGAGCAGGGGGGGACCCGTCTACGAGCAGTACTTC. Translated: CAWSRGGPVYEQYF.

By share, this clonotype ranks as large. V usage is TRBV9 and J usage is TRBJ2-7, with 7 bases lining up with TRBD1. CDR1 is SGDLS, CDR2 YYNGEE, per germline. This CDR3 comprises 13 residues. V was clipped by 3 bases and J by 2 bases; unmatched bases: 2. CDR3 sequence (DNA): TGTGCCAGCAGCGAGGGGACAGCCTACGAGCAGTACTTC. Translation gives CASSEGTAYEQYF.

Within the sample, this clonotype is large (0.1 to 1%). This chain links TRBV4-3 with TRBJ2-1; D possibly matches TRBD1 or TRBD2 (5 bases each). The CDR3 spans 14 residues. Between the trimmed V and J ends, which lost 4 bases and 5 bases, there was a span of 12 bases. Germline CDR1 reads LGHNA; CDR2 reads YSLEER. The CDR3 bases are TGCGCCAGCAGCCGTAACGGGGCCGACAATGAGCAGTTCTTC. Protein sequence: CASSRNGADNEQFF.

This chain connects TRBV19 to TRBJ1-5; perhaps TRBD1 as D (6 bases). Germline assignment: CDR1 LNHDA and CDR2 SQIVND (reference sequence). V lost 5 bases and J lost 3, with 14 bases in between. The CDR3 is made up of 15 amino acids. DNA of the CDR3: TGTGCCAGTAGTGTCTTACAGGGATACAATCAGCCCCAGCATTTT. This gives the protein CASSVLQGYNQPQHF.

This clonotype ranks as medium-sized. The chain recombines TRBV7-3 with TRBJ2-7; 8 bases are a match to TRBD1. The germline V gene encodes CDR1 SGHTA and CDR2 FQGTGA. The CDR3 extends over 15 amino acids. V was clipped by 5 bases and J by 1 base; unmatched bases: 7. CDR3 amino acids: CASSQAGGGSYEQYF. The CDR3 DNA reads TGTGCCAGCAGCCAGGCAGGGGGCGGGTCCTACGAGCAGTACTTC.

This rearrangement joins TRBV19 to TRBJ2-2; D is perhaps TRBD1 (5 bases). The CDR3 is 18 amino acids. The ends were cut back, 5 bases at V and 5 bases at J, with 24 bases in the middle. Germline V gene lookup returns CDR1 LNHDA and CDR2 SQIVND (reference sequence). The CDR3 reads CASSPSLPGRQSTGELFF. The CDR3 DNA follows: TGTGCCAGTAGTCCTTCCCTGCCGGGCCGACAGAGTACCGGGGAGCTGTTTTTT.

This clonotype was seen a few times. The V call is TRBV27, the J call TRBJ2-7; TRBD2 agrees at 8 bases. Trimming removed 3 bases from V and 2 bases from J; junction bases left unmatched: 3. The CDR3 loop spans 14 amino acids. Per the germline V gene, CDR1 is MNHEY and CDR2 is SMNVEV (reference sequence). CDR3 nucleotide sequence: TGTGCCAGCAGTTTTTCCGGGGGGGCCTACGAGCAGTACTTC. It yields the protein CASSFSGGAYEQYF.

Sample share makes this clonotype medium-sized (0.01 to 0.1%). The V call is TRBV28, the J call TRBJ2-1; D might be TRBD1 (6 bases). Trimming took off 3 bases at V and 3 bases at J, with 9 bases between the two ends. The CDR3 covers 14 residues. Per the germline V gene, CDR1 is MDHEN and CDR2 is SYDVKM. The DNA of the CDR3 is TGTGCCAGCAGTTTTGAAGGGGGCTACAATGAGCAGTTCTTC. Residues: CASSFEGGYNEQFF.